This TCR beta chain was captured by sequencing in a study of shared clonotypes between healthy human individuals. The CDR3 totals 13 residues. V shed 5 bases and J shed 8 bases, with 13 bases lying between them. Germline V gene lookup returns CDR1 SGHAT and CDR2 FQNNGV. Terminally differentiated effector memory CD45RA+ cells were excluded by CCR7 positive selection of CD45RO-negative cells. Using immunoSEQ multiplex PCR, the repertoire was profiled, and TCRdb retains in-frame clones only, with some absent. This table holds roughly 2,000,000 clones, about 95% found once. Sequencing was carried out using naive CD8+ T cells sorted from blood. The rearrangement uses TRBV11-2 and TRBJ2-1, with D hard to call. This TCR was recovered from a man between 18 and 35 years old in good health. The chain's CDR3 is CASSLGYGYEQFF. The CDR3 coding sequence is TGTGCCAGCAGCCTAGGGTACGGATATGAGCAGTTCTTC. The variable domain in full, with the rest retrieved from reference TRBV11-2 and TRBJ2-1, is EAGVAQSPRYKIIEKRQSVAFWCNPISGHATLYWYQQILGQGPKLLIQFQNNGVVDDSQLPKDRFSAERLKGVDSTLKIQPAKLEDSAVYLCASSLGYGYEQFFGPGTRLTVL.